What follows is one TCR beta chain and its context. Its antigen is unidentified. The data were taken from a study of T cell repertoires in cytomegalovirus infection. Trimming cost V 3 bases and J 7 bases, with 22 bases left between them. The CDR3 is 17 amino acids. From germline, CDR1 is SEHNR and CDR2 FQNEAQ (reference sequence). TCRdb itself ran the reads through MiXCR, one entry per CDR3 protein. The data show 200,000 to 250,000 distinct CDR3 sequences, approximately 40% seen once. The receptor was derived from a human donor in good health (CMV status not recorded). Some clones in this sample may be carry-over from other donors' samples. Sequenced material: CD8+ T cells from cultured PBMCs, taken from culture after CMV antigen stimulation. The chain carries TRBV7-9 and TRBJ2-1; D perhaps matches TRBD1 (5 bases). CDR3 DNA sequence: TGTGCCAGCAGCTTCGGCCCGCAGGGTCGAGGTGAGAATGAGCAGTTCTTC. Translated: CASSFGPQGRGENEQFF.